This TCR beta chain was recovered during a study of OX40 agonist ivuxolimab in advanced cancers. The overall study: The patients got ivuxolimab, which is an agonistic anti-OX40 (CD134) antibody. Patients got intravenous ivuxolimab at 0.01 to 10 mg/kg every 2 weeks.

This CDR3 spans 15 amino acids. V shed 1 base, J shed 4 bases, and the junction held 6 bases outside the gene matches. Germline loops: CDR1 SGHTA, CDR2 FQGNSA. Measured with immunoSEQ multiplex PCR; TCRdb has only the in-frame clones, and not every one. The sample carries about 50,000 clones, roughly 90% recorded once. Source: CD4+ or CD8+ T cells sorted from blood, taken in a trial of the OX40 agonist ivuxolimab. The rearrangement uses TRBV7-2 and TRBJ2-5; 7 nucleotides match TRBD2. The receptor was isolated from an adult with an advanced solid tumor such as melanoma, head and neck, liver or kidney cancer. Written as DNA, the CDR3 is TGTGCCAGCAGCTTAGATGGGAGGGCCCGAGAGACCCAGTACTTC. Translated: CASSLDGRARETQYF.